This T cell receptor beta chain was sequenced during a study of shared clonotypes between healthy human individuals. Study-level information: Each donor's CD4 naive and CD4 memory cells filled three plates apiece, CD8 naive two, and CD8 memory one. The study's findings and limits: Sharing of clonotypes among donors was expected to vary with sequencing depth.

Regarding this clone: Its antigen is unidentified.

Adults of Caucasian background living in Nashville, Tennessee made up all donors. The method was immunoSEQ multiplex PCR; TCRdb's version includes in-frame clones alone and lacks a portion of them. The sample yields around 1.5 million clones, 95% to 99% seen once. V trimming: 4 bases; J trimming: 6 bases; junction bases outside the gene matches: 6. In germline, CDR1 is ENHRY, CDR2 SYGVKD. CDR3 size: 14 residues. Sequencing was done on a sample of naive CD4+ T cells sorted from blood. Specified subset: CD45RA+ positively selected. The chain uses TRBV10-3 and TRBJ1-2; 9 bases match TRBD1. The TCR comes from a man under 40 in good health. CDR3 region: CAISVNRGQDGYTF. The CDR3 DNA sequence: TGTGCCATCAGTGTGAACAGGGGGCAGGATGGCTACACCTTC.